The TCR beta chain described here comes from a study of CD8 T cells in Susac syndrome. In the study overall: Patients with Susac syndrome were therapy-naive, on corticosteroids, or on intravenous immunoglobulin alone at blood draw.

A quantity of about 0.5 to 1 ug RNA underwent reverse transcription using random hexamers. TCRdb reprocessed the immunoSEQ multiplex PCR reads via MiXCR and lists one record per CDR3 protein. The sample consists of under 250,000 distinct CDR3 sequences, over 90% of them appearing once. The trim removed 4 bases at V and 6 bases at J, leaving 7 bases unmatched. Germline V gene lookup returns CDR1 SGHRS and CDR2 YFSETQ. The CDR3 is made up of 14 amino acids. V gene TRBV5-1 combines with J gene TRBJ2-3, with 8 positions matching TRBD2. The receptor's source is a human donor with Susac syndrome. Sequencing input: CD4+ T cells from PBMCs. CDR3 loop: CASSGGGIGDTQYF. The CDR3 DNA is TGCGCCAGCAGCGGCGGGGGGATCGGGGATACGCAGTATTTT.